The rows below give T cell receptor beta chains drawn from one sample of a study of blood T cell repertoires in COVID-19. Data came from immunoSEQ multiplex PCR; TCRdb stores just in-frame clones and leaves some out. The sample lists more than 100,000 clones, roughly 88% occurring once. The sequenced sample was peripheral blood. The receptor source for this set is an older man with active COVID-19. Both conserved end residues are part of each CDR3. Fields, in order: clone size, J gene, V gene, D gene, CDR3 DNA, CDR3 protein. D genes are given only for firm matches. The size field is filled for only some rows; it gives once, few, many or a size class.

>-|TRBJ1-3|TRBV7-7|-
TGTGCCAGCAGCAGGGGCCCGGCGGAAGGAAACACCATATATTTT
CASSRGPAEGNTIYF
>-|TRBJ2-7|TRBV18|-
TGTGCCAGCTCACCACCCGGCGGGACTCGAGGGGAGCAGTACTTC
CASSPPGGTRGEQYF
>-|TRBJ2-7|TRBV5-1|-
TGCGCCAGCAGCTTAGCCGGGGGACAGACCTACGAGCAGTACTTC
CASSLAGGQTYEQYF
>-|TRBJ1-5|TRBV19|-
TGTGCCAGTAGTGAGAGGAAGGCCAACAATCAGCCCCAGCATTTT
CASSERKANNQPQHF
>-|TRBJ2-2|TRBV6-5|-
TGTGCCAGCTGGGACTGGAACACCGGGGAGCTGTTTTTT
CASWDWNTGELFF
>-|TRBJ2-7|TRBV12-3/TRBV12-4|-
TGTGCCAGCAGTTTATTGGCTTCCCCGGGGCAGTACTTC
CASSLLASPGQYF
>once|TRBJ2-7|TRBV19|-
TGTGCCAGTAGAAGCACAGGTTCCTACGAGCAGTACTTC
CASRSTGSYEQYF
>-|TRBJ1-2|TRBV4-1|TRBD1
TGCGCCAGCAGCCAAGAAGGGGACAGTGTCTATGGCTACACCTTC
CASSQEGDSVYGYTF
>-|TRBJ1-2|TRBV7-9|TRBD1
TGTGCCAGCAGCTTAATGACAGGGAGCTATGGCTACACCTTC
CASSLMTGSYGYTF
>-|TRBJ2-7|TRBV10-3|TRBD2
TGTGCCATCTCTAGCGGGAGTTACGAGCAGTACTTC
CAISSGSYEQYF
>-|TRBJ2-5|TRBV5-1|-
TGCGCCAGCACCTCGGAGGACGGAGAGACCCAGTACTTC
CASTSEDGETQYF
>once|TRBJ2-7|TRBV6-2/TRBV6-3|TRBD1
TGTGCCAGCAGTCAGACCATACAGGGGTACGGGCAGTACTTC
CASSQTIQGYGQYF
>-|TRBJ2-3|TRBV4-3|TRBD2
TGCGCCAGCAGCCAGACCCCCCCGGGAGCGGGAGTCTTAGATACGCAGTATTTT
CASSQTPPGAGVLDTQYF
>-|TRBJ2-1|TRBV7-8|TRBD2
TGTGCCAGCAGCATAAGACTAGCGGGAGGGAGCAATGAGCAGTTCTTC
CASSIRLAGGSNEQFF
>-|TRBJ1-6|TRBV5-1|TRBD1
TGCGCCAGCAGCTTCGATCCAGGGGGAAATTCACCCCTCCACTTT
CASSFDPGGNSPLHF
>-|TRBJ2-3|TRBV6-4|-
TGTGCCAGCAGTCATGGAGAAGCAGATACGCAGTATTTT
CASSHGEADTQYF
>-|TRBJ2-7|TRBV18|TRBD2
TGTGCCAGCTCACCATGGGGTACTAGCGGCTACGAGCAGTACTTC
CASSPWGTSGYEQYF
>-|TRBJ2-3|TRBV5-1|TRBD1
TGCGCCAGCAGCCTTGTCGACAGGGCAGCTGATACGCAGTATTTT
CASSLVDRAADTQYF